The 27 T cell receptor beta chains in this list originate from one sample, sequenced in a study of molecular identifiers for immune sequencing clone quantification. TCRdb processed the PCR reads anew with MiXCR; each CDR3 protein has one entry. The sample holds 62,000 or so distinct CDR3 sequences; roughly 18% are singletons and the top ten take approximately 1.5%. Sequenced material: naive CD8+ T cells from blood, with Jurkat cell RNA spiked in. Subset defined: FACS-sorted CD8+CD4-CCR7+CD45RA+ naive T cells. Every receptor here comes from a human donor in good health. Some libraries in this study had Jurkat cell RNA spiked in.

The CDR3 region has the DNA TGTGCCAGCGCCGGGACAGGCGGCTATGGCTACACCTTC. This codes for CASAGTGGYGYTF. This chain uses TRBV12-3 or TRBV12-4 with TRBJ1-2; 8 positions agree with TRBD1. Trimming at V came to 8 bases and at J to 4 bases, leaving 6 bases not matched to a gene. There are 13 residues in the CDR3.

A word on this clonotype: This clone may be a read error of a much larger clone one base away. V gene TRBV9 combines with J gene TRBJ2-2; tentative D call: TRBD2 (5 bases). This CDR3 region has 13 residues. The V gene's germline CDR1 is SGDLS and CDR2 YYNGEE. The CDR3 DNA reads as TGTGCCAGCAGCGTAGCTGGTACCGGGGAGCTGCTTTTT. This translates into CASSVAGTGELLF.

This clonotype appeared many times. The CDR3 reads CASSRDWREQYF. CDR3 in DNA: TGTGCCAGCAGCCGGGACTGGCGCGAGCAGTACTTC. The V gene is TRBV9, the J gene TRBJ2-7; tentatively, D is TRBD2 (6 bases). Trimming removed 4 bases at V and 6 bases at J, with 11 bases between. The CDR3 runs 12 residues. CDR1 is SGDLS, CDR2 YYNGEE, per germline.

In its sample, this clonotype was seen many times. This chain uses TRBV9 with TRBJ2-3, with 7 bases matching TRBD2. The CDR3 contains 16 residues. Per the germline V gene, CDR1 is SGDLS and CDR2 is YYNGEE. V lost 0 bases, J lost 3 bases, and 7 bases stayed unmatched. The CDR3 sequence is CASSVAGGSQTDTQYF. CDR3 coding DNA: TGTGCCAGCAGCGTAGCGGGCGGGAGCCAGACAGATACGCAGTATTTT.

This clonotype has at least ten counts. V usage is TRBV27 and J usage is TRBJ1-2; D gene ambiguous. V was pared by 3 bases and J by 2 bases, with 10 bases between. The CDR3 runs to 14 residues. CDR1 MNHEY and CDR2 SMNVEV come from the germline V gene (reference sequence). The CDR3 protein is CASSFSGDNYGYTF. CDR3 nucleotides: TGTGCCAGCAGTTTTTCCGGCGACAACTATGGCTACACCTTC.

This clonotype was counted many times. The chain couples TRBV5-6 to TRBJ2-7; 9 nucleotides line up with TRBD2. CDR1 SGHDT and CDR2 YYEEEE come from the germline V gene. With 1 base clipped from V and 2 bases from J, the junction kept 10 bases outside the gene matches. The CDR3 contains 17 residues. The CDR3 reads CASSLPQGLAHPYEQYF. Here the CDR3 DNA reads TGTGCCAGCAGCTTGCCCCAGGGACTAGCTCATCCCTACGAGCAGTACTTC. The variable domain in full, with the rest retrieved from reference TRBV5-6 and TRBJ2-7, is DAGVTQSPTHLIKTRGQQVTLRCSPKSGHDTVSWYQQALGQGPQFIFQYYEEEERQRGNFPDRFSGHQFPNYSSELNVNALLLGDSALYLCASSLPQGLAHPYEQYFGPGTRLTVT.

This clonotype was detected many times. The chain links TRBV20-1 to TRBJ2-3; weak D call: TRBD2 (6 bases). The CDR3 has 16 residues. Germline lookup yields CDR1 DFQATT and CDR2 SNEGSKA (reference sequence). V gave up 0 bases and J gave up 2 bases, with 15 bases separating them. In DNA, the CDR3 is TGCAGTGCTAGAGATGTTAGCGGTACCTACACAGATACGCAGTATTTT. It encodes CSARDVSGTYTDTQYF.

This clonotype was seen ten or more times. The chain combines TRBV28 with TRBJ2-7; a weak D match, TRBD1 (6 bases). CDR3 length equals 14 residues. V shed 3 bases and J shed 2 bases, with 11 bases lying between them. The germline V gene encodes CDR1 MDHEN and CDR2 SYDVKM. The CDR3 loop is CASSFETGPYEQYF. The CDR3 DNA sequence: TGTGCCAGCAGTTTTGAGACAGGACCCTACGAGCAGTACTTC.

On this clonotype itself: A much larger clone sits a single nucleotide away, making a read error possible. This chain links TRBV7-9 with TRBJ2-7; 7 bases line up with TRBD1. This CDR3 is 15 amino acids long. From germline, CDR1 is SEHNR and CDR2 FQNEAQ (reference sequence). Trimming removed 5 bases from V and 2 bases from J; junction bases left unmatched: 9. In DNA, the CDR3 is TGTGCCAGCAGCGCCGAGGACAGGAACCCCTACGAGCAGTACTTC. It yields the protein CASSAEDRNPYEQYF.

This clonotype was detected ten times or more. The chain joins TRBV2 to TRBJ2-3, with TRBD2 matching 9 bases. J was trimmed by 0 bases and V by 4 bases; bases with no gene match: 5. The germline gives CDR1 SNHLY, CDR2 FYNNEI. The CDR3 sequence is 16 residues long. DNA for the CDR3: TGTGCCAGCAGTGGAACTAGCGGGTATAGCACAGATACGCAGTATTTT. This encodes CASSGTSGYSTDTQYF.

This clonotype was recorded a few times. V is TRBV12-3 or TRBV12-4 and J is TRBJ2-7, with TRBD2 as a possible D gene (6 bases). Trimming removed 6 bases from V and 2 bases from J, with 17 bases in between. This CDR3 has 15 amino acids. CDR3 in amino acids: CASRPVGGTPYEQYF. CDR3 DNA sequence: TGTGCCAGCAGACCGGTTGGCGGGACGCCCTACGAGCAGTACTTC.

This clonotype showed up many times. The chain uses TRBV5-4 and TRBJ2-7; 8 nucleotides line up with TRBD2. This CDR3 spans 14 amino acids. V shed 2 bases and J 2 bases; nucleotides not matched to a gene: 3. Germline CDR1 SGHNT, CDR2 YYREEE (reference sequence). The CDR3 coding sequence is TGTGCCAGCAGCTTTAGCGGGAATACCTACGAGCAGTACTTC. As protein: CASSFSGNTYEQYF. Based on the CDR3 plus reference TRBV5-4 and TRBJ2-7, the full variable domain is ETGVTQSPTHLIKTRGQQVTLRCSSQSGHNTVSWYQQALGQGPQFIFQYYREEENGRGNFPPRFSGLQFPNYSSELNVNALELDDSALYLCASSFSGNTYEQYFGPGTRLTVT.

This clonotype was seen at least ten times. The genes are TRBV28 and TRBJ2-2; 8 bases are a match to TRBD1. Germline CDR1 MDHEN, CDR2 SYDVKM. V shed 0 bases and J 3 bases; nucleotides not matched to a gene: 15. The CDR3 length is 20 residues. CDR3 in DNA: TGTGCCAGCAGTTTATGGACCGTGACATCCGACAGGGGAGACACCGGGGAGCTGTTTTTT. Its translation: CASSLWTVTSDRGDTGELFF. Based on the CDR3 plus reference TRBV28 and TRBJ2-2, the full variable domain is DVKVTQSSRYLVKRTGEKVFLECVQDMDHENMFWYRQDPGLGLRLIYFSYDVKMKEKGDIPEGYSVSREKKERFSLILESASTNQTSMYLCASSLWTVTSDRGDTGELFFGEGSRLTVL.

Notes on this clonotype: One end of the junction varies from germline; a read error may be responsible. This chain links TRBV5-1 with TRBJ2-1; 7 bases are shared with TRBD1. CDR1 is SGHRS, CDR2 YFSETQ, per germline. The length of the CDR3 is 17 residues. DNA of the CDR3: TGCGCCAGCAGCACGGACAGGTCGGCATCAGACAACAATGAGAAGTTCTTC. Its protein is CASSTDRSASDNNEKFF.

The chain employs TRBV3-1 and TRBJ2-1, with D possibly matching TRBD2 (6 bases). The CDR3 is made up of 16 amino acids. V was clipped by 0 bases and J by 0 bases, with 9 bases between them. Germline CDR1 reads LGHDT; CDR2 reads YNNKEL (reference sequence). The CDR3 DNA is TGTGCCAGCAGCCAAGATGGGGGGAGCTCCTACAATGAGCAGTTCTTC. Translation gives CASSQDGGSSYNEQFF.

Many counts were recorded for this clonotype. This chain connects TRBV7-6 to TRBJ2-7, with D unclear. The germline gives CDR1 SGHVS, CDR2 FNYEAQ. This CDR3 region has 13 residues. V shed 0 bases and J shed 2 bases, with 5 bases lying between them. CDR3 protein: CASSLAAAYEQYF. The CDR3 DNA sequence: TGTGCCAGCAGCTTAGCGGCAGCCTACGAGCAGTACTTC.

This clonotype was detected ten times or more. V usage is TRBV9 and J usage is TRBJ2-2; D ambiguous. Deletions cut 0 bases from V and 3 bases from J, with 3 bases between. The CDR3 has 13 amino acids. CDR1 is SGDLS, CDR2 YYNGEE, per germline. CDR3 sequence: CASSVEDTGELFF. DNA for the CDR3: TGTGCCAGCAGCGTAGAGGACACCGGGGAGCTGTTTTTT.

This clonotype has more than one count but fewer than ten. The chain joins TRBV5-6 to TRBJ2-7; D is undetermined. Looked up from germline, CDR1 is SGHDT and CDR2 is YYEEEE. Trimming took off 1 base at V and 1 base at J, with 9 bases between the two ends. This CDR3 region has 14 residues. The CDR3 DNA reads as TGTGCCAGCAGCTTGTGGGGTGGGTCCTACGAGCAGTACTTC. It is translated as CASSLWGGSYEQYF.

This clonotype has at least ten counts. The chain has TRBV7-8 and TRBJ2-1, with D possibly being TRBD2 (5 bases). V dropped 1 base and J dropped 4 bases, with 17 bases sitting between them. Germline V gives CDR1 SGHVS, CDR2 FQNEAQ. This CDR3 contains 17 residues. In DNA form, the CDR3 reads TGTGCCAGCAGCTTAGGGCCAGCGGCCCCCCTTTACAATGAGCAGTTCTTC. Amino acid sequence: CASSLGPAAPLYNEQFF.

This clonotype was observed a single time. Its ends do not fully match the called genes, so a read error is possible. The rearrangement links TRBV27 to TRBJ1-5; the D gene is possibly TRBD1 (5 bases). Germline CDR1 MNHEY, CDR2 SMNVEV (reference sequence). This CDR3 has 12 amino acids. The CDR3 DNA reads as TGTGCCAGCAGTTTATCGGGGCAGCCCCAGCGTTTT. Translation gives CASSLSGQPQRF.

Concerning this clonotype: A clone one base away is much larger, so this may be a read error. The J gene is TRBJ2-1, the V gene TRBV7-9, with D maybe TRBD2 (5 bases). Germline CDR1 SEHNR, CDR2 FQNEAQ (reference sequence). The CDR3 extends over 13 amino acids. CDR3 sequence: CASSPMVGWELFF. CDR3 coding DNA: TGTGCCAGCAGCCCTATGGTAGGATGGGAGCTGTTCTTC.

This clonotype was recorded at least ten times. The chain couples TRBV4-1 to TRBJ2-1, with 13 bases matching TRBD2. The V and J ends lost 4 bases and 9 bases, in that order; junction bases with no gene match: 9. Germline V gene sequence: CDR1 MGHRA, CDR2 YSYEKL. This CDR3 contains 16 residues. The CDR3 sequence is CASSPTSGRFIGEQFF. The DNA of the CDR3 is TGCGCCAGCAGCCCGACTAGCGGGAGGTTTATCGGTGAGCAGTTCTTC.

This clonotype was detected many times. The chain is built from TRBV9 and TRBJ1-1; D is unresolved. Germline CDR1 and CDR2: SGDLS and YYNGEE. The CDR3 runs to 13 residues. The germline V and J ends were trimmed by 3 bases and 5 bases, with 11 bases remaining between them. The CDR3 DNA sequence: TGTGCCAGCAGCGCCATCCATCCGACTGAAGCTTTCTTT. It is translated as CASSAIHPTEAFF.

Concerning this clonotype itself: Since a much larger clone is just one base distant, this may be a read error. The gene calls are TRBV9 and TRBJ2-3; 10 bases fit TRBD2. In germline, CDR1 is SGDLS, CDR2 YYNGEE. V lost 7 bases, J lost 5 bases, and 10 bases stayed unmatched. This CDR3 contains 15 residues. In DNA form, the CDR3 reads TGTGCCAGCGGCAAGAAGCGGGAGGGGGGAGATACGCAGTATTTT. Its translation is CASGKKREGGDTQYF.

The table lists this clonotype with many counts. The CDR3 sequence is CSARGGEGYNEQYF. CDR3 bases: TGCAGTGCTAGGGGCGGAGAGGGGTATAACGAGCAGTACTTC. The V gene is TRBV20-1, the J gene TRBJ2-7; D may be TRBD1 or TRBD2 (5 bases each). The CDR3 loop spans 14 amino acids. V lost 3 bases to trimming and J lost 5 bases, with 17 bases between them. Germline values: CDR1 DFQATT, CDR2 SNEGSKA (reference sequence).

The chain employs TRBV27 and TRBJ2-1; weak D call: TRBD1 (6 bases). The CDR3 runs 16 residues. V lost 3 bases and J 4 bases, leaving 16 bases between the germline ends. CDR1 is MNHEY, CDR2 SMNVEV, per germline (reference sequence). The CDR3 loop reads CASSLPTGNPYNEQFF. The CDR3 DNA reads as TGTGCCAGCAGTTTGCCCACAGGGAATCCGTACAATGAGCAGTTCTTC.

This clonotype showed up just once. Just one base apart from a much larger clone, this may be a read error. The chain is built from TRBV12-3 or TRBV12-4 and TRBJ2-2; TRBD2 matches at 9 bases. Losses at the gene ends were 3 bases for V and 8 bases for J; bases not matched to a gene: 7. The CDR3 sequence is 15 residues long. CDR3 sequence: CASSFPSSGKGELFF. DNA of the CDR3: TGTGCCAGCAGTTTTCCCTCTAGCGGGAAGGGGGAGCTGTTTTTT.